The text below deals with one T cell receptor beta chain. Its specificity is unknown. From germline, CDR1 is SEHNR and CDR2 FQNEAQ (reference sequence). Trimming took 11 bases from V and 2 from J; bases not matched to a gene: 14. The CDR3 totals 15 residues. TCRdb ran MiXCR on the reads and lists one entry per CDR3 protein. The table includes approximately 350,000 distinct CDR3 sequences, 34% detected once. This entry is derived from a study of T cell repertoires in cytomegalovirus infection. The V and J genes are TRBV7-9 and TRBJ2-5; 7 nucleotides match TRBD1. This clonotype was obtained from a human donor in good health (CMV status not recorded). Some clones in this sample may be carry-over from other donors' samples. The sequences come from cultured PBMCs, collected from culture after CMV antigen stimulation. CDR3 sequence: CAASYLGQIQETQYF. The CDR3 DNA reads TGTGCCGCTTCCTACCTGGGACAGATACAAGAGACCCAGTACTTC.